A selection of T cell receptor beta chains follows, all from one sample in a study of T cell changes during pregnancy in multiple sclerosis. TCRdb's copy holds only in-frame clones and misses some; the assay was immunoSEQ multiplex PCR. The sample consists of about 72,000 clones, roughly 91% of them appearing once. The sample was peripheral blood, taken in the third trimester of pregnancy. Receptor source: a female donor in good health, enrolled as a control in a pregnancy study. The CDR3 runs from the conserved cysteine through the conserved F or W. The order of the fields is V gene, D gene, J gene, clone size, CDR3 protein, CDR3 DNA. D genes are given only for firm matches. Clone size, where shown, is once, few, many, or a class for clones that have expanded.

v_gene: TRBV19
d_gene: TRBD1
j_gene: TRBJ2-1
abundance: -
CDR3aa: CASSARQGLRYNEQFF
CDR3nt: TGTGCCAGTAGTGCAAGACAGGGATTACGTTACAATGAGCAGTTCTTC

v_gene: TRBV9
d_gene: -
j_gene: TRBJ2-7
abundance: -
CDR3aa: CASSVGPGISYEQYF
CDR3nt: TGTGCCAGCAGCGTAGGCCCGGGAATCTCCTACGAGCAGTACTTC

v_gene: TRBV7-8
d_gene: TRBD1
j_gene: TRBJ1-2
abundance: -
CDR3aa: CASSLGDSYGYTF
CDR3nt: TGTGCCAGCAGCTTAGGGGACAGCTATGGCTACACCTTC

v_gene: TRBV5-1
d_gene: TRBD2
j_gene: TRBJ2-3
abundance: -
CDR3aa: CASSVRTSGDTQYF
CDR3nt: TGCGCCAGCAGCGTCAGGACTAGCGGAGATACGCAGTATTTT

v_gene: TRBV7-2
d_gene: TRBD1
j_gene: TRBJ1-2
abundance: -
CDR3aa: CASSMGQDNYGYTF
CDR3nt: TGTGCCAGCAGCATGGGACAGGATAACTATGGCTACACCTTC

v_gene: TRBV27
d_gene: -
j_gene: TRBJ2-2
abundance: -
CDR3aa: CASSLEGAGELFF
CDR3nt: TGTGCCAGCAGTTTGGAGGGAGCCGGGGAGCTGTTTTTT

v_gene: TRBV30
d_gene: TRBD2
j_gene: TRBJ2-4
abundance: -
CDR3aa: CAWSVGAGDIQYF
CDR3nt: TGTGCCTGGAGTGTCGGGGCGGGGGACATTCAGTACTTC

v_gene: TRBV7-8
d_gene: -
j_gene: TRBJ1-1
abundance: -
CDR3aa: CASSLSWANTEAFF
CDR3nt: TGTGCCAGCAGCTTAAGTTGGGCGAACACTGAAGCTTTCTTT

v_gene: TRBV4-2
d_gene: TRBD2
j_gene: TRBJ2-7
abundance: -
CDR3aa: CASSQGWVGSGTYEQYF
CDR3nt: TGTGCCAGCAGCCAAGGGTGGGTTGGTAGCGGGACCTACGAGCAGTACTTC

v_gene: TRBV5-1
d_gene: -
j_gene: TRBJ1-2
abundance: few
CDR3aa: CASSLTTAYGYTF
CDR3nt: TGCGCCAGCAGCTTGACGACAGCCTATGGCTACACCTTC

v_gene: TRBV5-1
d_gene: TRBD1
j_gene: TRBJ1-1
abundance: -
CDR3aa: CASSLAGTGRTEAFF
CDR3nt: TGCGCCAGCAGCTTAGCCGGGACAGGGAGGACTGAAGCTTTCTTT

v_gene: TRBV4-2
d_gene: -
j_gene: TRBJ1-2
abundance: -
CDR3aa: CASSQDFATAYGYTF
CDR3nt: TGTGCCAGCAGCCAAGATTTCGCGACAGCTTATGGCTACACCTTC

v_gene: TRBV6-1
d_gene: TRBD2
j_gene: TRBJ2-1
abundance: -
CDR3aa: CASSEAGGTSGINEQFF
CDR3nt: TGTGCCAGCAGTGAAGCGGGGGGGACTAGCGGGATAAATGAGCAGTTCTTC

v_gene: TRBV19
d_gene: -
j_gene: TRBJ2-3
abundance: -
CDR3aa: CASSGGARFRDTQYF
CDR3nt: TGTGCCAGTAGTGGTGGGGCTCGGTTTAGGGATACGCAGTATTTT

v_gene: TRBV9
d_gene: TRBD1
j_gene: TRBJ2-1
abundance: -
CDR3aa: CASSLRTGSIDNEQFF
CDR3nt: TGTGCCAGCAGCCTCCGGACAGGTAGCATAGACAATGAGCAGTTCTTC

v_gene: TRBV5-6
d_gene: -
j_gene: TRBJ1-3
abundance: -
CDR3aa: CASSFSVSGNTIYF
CDR3nt: TGTGCCAGCAGCTTCTCCGTCTCTGGAAACACCATATATTTT

v_gene: TRBV6-4
d_gene: -
j_gene: TRBJ1-6
abundance: -
CDR3aa: CASSEQVDSPLHF
CDR3nt: TGTGCCAGCAGTGAACAAGTCGATTCACCCCTCCACTTT

v_gene: TRBV5-4
d_gene: -
j_gene: TRBJ2-1
abundance: -
CDR3aa: CASSLVSVSYNEQFF
CDR3nt: TGTGCCAGCAGCTTAGTCTCAGTCTCCTACAATGAGCAGTTCTTC

v_gene: TRBV10-3
d_gene: -
j_gene: TRBJ1-5
abundance: -
CDR3aa: CAISESVKGESINQPQHF
CDR3nt: TGTGCCATCAGTGAGTCGGTCAAGGGGGAATCTATCAATCAGCCCCAGCATTTT

v_gene: TRBV27
d_gene: -
j_gene: TRBJ1-1
abundance: -
CDR3aa: CASSLTGSVNTEAFF
CDR3nt: TGTGCCAGCAGTTTAACGGGATCCGTGAACACTGAAGCTTTCTTT

v_gene: TRBV6-6
d_gene: -
j_gene: TRBJ1-1
abundance: -
CDR3aa: CASSSNDGDATEAFF
CDR3nt: TGTGCCAGCAGCAGTAACGACGGGGATGCCACTGAAGCTTTCTTT

v_gene: TRBV6-1
d_gene: -
j_gene: TRBJ1-5
abundance: -
CDR3aa: CASSEAEYQPQHF
CDR3nt: TGTGCCAGCAGTGAGGCGGAGTATCAGCCCCAGCATTTT

v_gene: TRBV9
d_gene: -
j_gene: TRBJ2-2
abundance: once
CDR3aa: CASSALTGNTGELFF
CDR3nt: TGTGCCAGCAGCGCCCTCACAGGGAACACCGGGGAGCTGTTTTTT

v_gene: TRBV28
d_gene: TRBD2
j_gene: TRBJ2-2
abundance: -
CDR3aa: CASSGGLAGPVGELFF
CDR3nt: TGTGCCAGCAGTGGTGGACTAGCGGGCCCCGTCGGGGAGCTGTTTTTT

v_gene: TRBV19
d_gene: TRBD1
j_gene: TRBJ1-1
abundance: -
CDR3aa: CASSIIYRGAEAFF
CDR3nt: TGTGCCAGTAGTATAATATACAGGGGAGCTGAAGCTTTCTTT

v_gene: TRBV4-3
d_gene: -
j_gene: TRBJ2-5
abundance: -
CDR3aa: CASSARQGDAQYF
CDR3nt: TGCGCCAGCAGCGCTAGGCAGGGCGATGCCCAGTACTTC

v_gene: TRBV19
d_gene: -
j_gene: TRBJ1-2
abundance: once
CDR3aa: CASSTPLGAGNYGYTF
CDR3nt: TGTGCCAGTAGTACCCCTTTAGGGGCGGGGAACTATGGCTACACCTTC

v_gene: TRBV2
d_gene: -
j_gene: TRBJ1-3
abundance: few
CDR3aa: CASREGGGEGNTIYF
CDR3nt: TGTGCCAGCAGGGAAGGTGGGGGCGAAGGAAACACCATATATTTT

v_gene: TRBV5-5
d_gene: -
j_gene: TRBJ1-4
abundance: -
CDR3aa: CASSLAIGQFTANEKLFF
CDR3nt: TGTGCCAGCAGCTTGGCCATAGGACAGTTTACGGCTAATGAAAAACTGTTTTTT

v_gene: TRBV27
d_gene: TRBD1
j_gene: TRBJ1-2
abundance: -
CDR3aa: CASSTRTGPNYGYTF
CDR3nt: TGTGCCAGCAGTACCAGGACAGGGCCTAACTATGGCTACACCTTC

v_gene: TRBV4-1
d_gene: TRBD1
j_gene: TRBJ2-1
abundance: once
CDR3aa: CASSQEGGQGIQQFF
CDR3nt: TGCGCCAGCAGCCAAGAAGGGGGACAGGGGATCCAACAGTTCTTC

v_gene: TRBV18
d_gene: -
j_gene: TRBJ1-1
abundance: -
CDR3aa: CASSPGQTEAFF
CDR3nt: TGTGCCAGCTCTCCTGGGCAGACTGAAGCTTTCTTT

v_gene: TRBV27
d_gene: TRBD2
j_gene: TRBJ2-3
abundance: -
CDR3aa: CASSPALLAGEPDTQYF
CDR3nt: TGTGCCAGCAGTCCGGCCCTACTAGCGGGAGAACCAGATACGCAGTATTTT

v_gene: TRBV18
d_gene: TRBD1
j_gene: TRBJ1-2
abundance: -
CDR3aa: CASSPNRGRDGYTF
CDR3nt: TGTGCCAGCTCACCGAACAGGGGAAGGGATGGCTACACCTTC

v_gene: TRBV7-2
d_gene: TRBD1
j_gene: TRBJ1-5
abundance: -
CDR3aa: CASSRDRGENQPQHF
CDR3nt: TGTGCCAGCAGCCGCGACAGGGGGGAAAATCAGCCCCAGCATTTT

v_gene: TRBV5-1
d_gene: -
j_gene: TRBJ2-6
abundance: -
CDR3aa: CASSSRTESGANVLTF
CDR3nt: TGCGCCAGCAGCTCCAGGACAGAATCTGGGGCCAACGTCCTGACTTTC

v_gene: TRBV19
d_gene: TRBD1
j_gene: TRBJ2-7
abundance: -
CDR3aa: CASSLGQHYEQYF
CDR3nt: TGTGCCAGTAGCTTGGGACAGCACTACGAGCAGTACTTC

v_gene: TRBV2
d_gene: TRBD1
j_gene: TRBJ2-6
abundance: -
CDR3aa: CASTLDRPTNVLTF
CDR3nt: TGTGCCAGCACCCTGGACAGGCCGACCAACGTCCTGACTTTC

v_gene: TRBV5-1
d_gene: TRBD1
j_gene: TRBJ1-1
abundance: -
CDR3aa: CASSFRGQGAEAFF
CDR3nt: TGCGCCAGCAGCTTCAGGGGGCAAGGCGCTGAAGCTTTCTTT

v_gene: TRBV19
d_gene: -
j_gene: TRBJ2-3
abundance: -
CDR3aa: CASSTRPDISTDTQYF
CDR3nt: TGTGCCAGTAGTACTCGCCCGGACATTAGCACAGATACGCAGTATTTT

v_gene: TRBV7-9
d_gene: TRBD1
j_gene: TRBJ1-3
abundance: -
CDR3aa: CASSSGQPYSGNTIYF
CDR3nt: TGTGCCAGCAGCTCGGGACAGCCCTACTCTGGAAACACCATATATTTT

v_gene: TRBV7-2
d_gene: -
j_gene: TRBJ2-7
abundance: -
CDR3aa: CASSLALAGFDEQYF
CDR3nt: TGTGCCAGCAGCTTAGCGCTGGCAGGGTTCGACGAGCAGTACTTC

v_gene: TRBV5-8
d_gene: -
j_gene: TRBJ1-1
abundance: few
CDR3aa: CASSLGRAYTEAFF
CDR3nt: TGTGCCAGCAGCTTGGGCAGGGCCTACACTGAAGCTTTCTTT

v_gene: TRBV6-5
d_gene: -
j_gene: TRBJ1-5
abundance: -
CDR3aa: CASSYSGASQPQHF
CDR3nt: TGTGCCAGCAGTTACTCGGGGGCAAGTCAGCCCCAGCATTTT

v_gene: TRBV6-5
d_gene: -
j_gene: TRBJ2-3
abundance: -
CDR3aa: CASSYDPSAPTDTQYF
CDR3nt: TGTGCCAGCAGTTACGACCCCAGCGCGCCCACAGATACGCAGTATTTT

v_gene: TRBV6-5
d_gene: -
j_gene: TRBJ1-6
abundance: -
CDR3aa: CASSYEGGSNSPLHF
CDR3nt: TGTGCCAGCAGTTACGAGGGGGGGAGTAATTCACCCCTCCACTTT

v_gene: TRBV6-5
d_gene: -
j_gene: TRBJ1-6
abundance: -
CDR3aa: CASSYGGFSPLHF
CDR3nt: TGTGCCAGCAGTTACGGGGGCTTTTCACCCCTCCACTTT

v_gene: TRBV29-1
d_gene: -
j_gene: TRBJ1-2
abundance: once
CDR3aa: CSVESPVSVYGYTF
CDR3nt: TGCAGCGTTGAGTCCCCTGTCAGCGTTTATGGCTACACCTTC

v_gene: TRBV5-1
d_gene: TRBD1
j_gene: TRBJ2-1
abundance: -
CDR3aa: CASSPGQGGNEQFF
CDR3nt: TGCGCCAGCAGTCCGGGACAGGGGGGGAATGAGCAGTTCTTC